The next 16 T cell receptor beta chains were all read from a single sample in a study of T cells in Graves' hyperthyroidism and ophthalmopathy. RNA transcripts gave rise to amplified TCR beta CDR3 regions. Carried out on the TCR CDR3, a first-round RT-PCR used the HTBI primer set. TCRdb fed the multiplex PCR reads into MiXCR, producing one record per CDR3 protein. Among hundreds of thousands of distinct CDR3 sequences listed, roughly 16% were seen once. Sample: blood. The receptor set was obtained from a woman in her twenties or thirties with Graves' hyperthyroidism.

This clonotype showed up many times. This rearrangement joins TRBV6-1 to TRBJ2-7; 12 bases are shared with TRBD2. The CDR3 loop spans 15 amino acids. The V and J ends lost 6 bases and 4 bases, in that order; junction bases with no gene match: 7. Looked up from germline, CDR1 is MNHNS and CDR2 is SASEGT. This CDR3 is CASSRETSGSYEQYF. In nucleotides, the CDR3 is TGTGCCAGCAGCCGAGAGACTAGCGGGAGTTACGAGCAGTACTTC.

The chain links TRBV7-9 to TRBJ1-1, with 9 nucleotides matching TRBD1. The germline V gene has CDR1 SEHNR and CDR2 FQNEAQ (reference sequence). This CDR3 has 14 amino acids. The trim removed 5 bases at V and 8 bases at J, leaving 9 bases unmatched. In DNA form, the CDR3 reads TGTGCCAGCAGCCCGAGACAGGGGGTCGCGGAAGCTTTCTTT. Amino acids: CASSPRQGVAEAFF.

This chain uses TRBV30 with TRBJ2-5; 8 bases fit TRBD1. Germline CDR1 reads GTSNPN; CDR2 reads SVGIG (reference sequence). Unmatched junction bases numbered 6, after V lost 8 bases and J lost 1 base. CDR3 length equals 13 residues. CDR3 amino acids: CAVYRGFQETQYF. The CDR3, as DNA: TGTGCCGTCTACAGGGGGTTCCAAGAGACCCAGTACTTC.

This rearrangement joins TRBV4-1 to TRBJ1-5; D is ambiguous. The germline V gene encodes CDR1 MGHRA and CDR2 YSYEKL. V was cut by 3 bases and J by 7 bases, with 16 bases left in between. This CDR3 has 15 amino acids. The CDR3 DNA reads as TGCGCCAGCAGCCAGGCCCTGAGCGGGTTCCAGCCCCAGCATTTT. This gives the protein CASSQALSGFQPQHF.

This chain connects TRBV19 to TRBJ2-2, with TRBD2 identical over 9 bases. With V trimmed by 6 bases and J by 1 base, 3 bases remained unmatched. The germline V gene encodes CDR1 LNHDA and CDR2 SQIVND (reference sequence). The CDR3 sequence is 15 residues long. The CDR3 here is CASRGLAKNTGELFF. Here the CDR3 DNA reads TGTGCCAGTAGGGGACTAGCCAAGAACACCGGGGAGCTGTTTTTT.

This chain connects TRBV7-9 to TRBJ1-1, with D unresolved. V was pared by 3 bases and J by 0 bases, with 8 bases between. The V gene's germline CDR1 is SEHNR and CDR2 FQNEAQ (reference sequence). The CDR3 has 14 amino acids. The CDR3 DNA is TGTGCCAGCAGCTTCGGCAGTTTGAACACTGAAGCTTTCTTT. Its protein is CASSFGSLNTEAFF.

This clonotype was recorded many times. The V call is TRBV20-1, the J call TRBJ2-7, with 7 bases fitting TRBD2. The J segment lost 3 bases and the V segment lost 6 bases, leaving 14 bases of the junction unmatched. Per germline, CDR1 DFQATT and CDR2 SNEGSKA (reference sequence). This CDR3 is built from 15 residues. The CDR3 protein is CSAGGGVRGGYEQYF. The CDR3 DNA reads as TGCAGTGCGGGCGGCGGGGTCCGCGGGGGCTACGAGCAGTACTTC.

Ten or more counts support this clonotype. The chain links TRBV29-1 to TRBJ2-7, with D uncertain. Germline values: CDR1 SQVTM, CDR2 ANQGSEA. The CDR3 totals 13 residues. V lost 5 bases to trimming and J lost 3 bases, with 14 bases between them. The CDR3 loop reads CSVTTGGDYEQYF. CDR3 nucleotides: TGCAGCGTTACAACGGGCGGAGACTACGAGCAGTACTTC.

This clonotype showed up many times. The chain links TRBV7-9 to TRBJ2-3; tentative D call: TRBD2 (6 bases). The germline CDR1 and CDR2 sequences are SEHNR and FQNEAQ (reference sequence). The CDR3 loop spans 15 amino acids. Trimming cost V 6 bases and J 4 bases, with 17 bases left between them. In DNA form, the CDR3 reads TGTGCCAGCAGTGACGGGACTCACGGAGCAGATACGCAGTATTTT. This encodes CASSDGTHGADTQYF.

In its sample, this clonotype was seen many times. This chain uses TRBV20-1 with TRBJ2-5; D is possibly TRBD2 (5 bases). The germline gives CDR1 DFQATT, CDR2 SNEGSKA (reference sequence). The CDR3 runs 14 residues. V lost 5 bases and J 5 bases, leaving 18 bases between the germline ends. CDR3 bases: TGCAGTGCTTTTTCCCAACTTAGAGGGGAGACCCAGTACTTC. Its translation: CSAFSQLRGETQYF.

This clonotype was found a few times. The chain couples TRBV9 to TRBJ2-1; no reliable D call. Germline V gene sequence: CDR1 SGDLS, CDR2 YYNGEE. This CDR3 spans 13 amino acids. The V end lost 0 bases, the J end lost 10 bases, and 11 bases lay between the germline ends. CDR3: CASSVVPAHEQFF. As DNA, the CDR3 is TGTGCCAGCAGCGTAGTTCCGGCGCACGAGCAGTTCTTC.

This rearrangement joins TRBV9 to TRBJ1-2; perhaps TRBD1 as D (5 bases). V was clipped by 4 bases and J by 7 bases, with 14 bases between them. The CDR3 spans 13 residues. Germline V CDR1 and CDR2: SGDLS, YYNGEE. CDR3 DNA: TGTGCCAGCAGCCGCGGGGGGGAAAGTGGCTACACCTTC. Protein sequence: CASSRGGESGYTF.

This clonotype was seen a few times. The genes are TRBV13 and TRBJ2-7, with TRBD1 matching over 8 bases. This CDR3 contains 16 residues. V lost 5 bases, J lost 3 bases, and 12 bases stayed unmatched. The germline CDR1 and CDR2 sequences are PRHDT and FYEKMQ (reference sequence). CDR3 sequence reads: CASSIRGLGRFYEQYF. The CDR3 DNA reads TGTGCCAGCAGCATCAGGGGGCTAGGAAGATTCTACGAGCAGTACTTC.

This clonotype has more than one count but fewer than ten. This chain joins TRBV5-1 and TRBJ1-2, with a tentative D call TRBD1 (6 bases). The germline CDR1 and CDR2 sequences are SGHRS and YFSETQ. V was pared by 2 bases and J by 8 bases, with 10 bases between. CDR3 length: 12 residues. CDR3 nucleotides: TGCGCCAGCAGCTTCTACAGGGTCGGCTACACCTTC. Its protein is CASSFYRVGYTF. Supplemented by reference TRBV5-1 and TRBJ1-2, the full variable domain reads KAGVTQTPRYLIKTRGQQVTLSCSPISGHRSVSWYQQTPGQGLQFLFEYFSETQRNKGNFPGRFSGRQFSNSRSEMNVSTLELGDSALYLCASSFYRVGYTFGSGTRLTVV.

The table lists this clonotype with a few counts. The chain is built from TRBV27 and TRBJ2-1, with no clear D. Trimming shortened V by 5 bases and J by 7 bases, and 9 bases separated the two germline ends. The CDR3 sequence is 12 residues long. Germline lookup yields CDR1 MNHEY and CDR2 SMNVEV (reference sequence). The CDR3 DNA reads TGTGCCAGCAGTGACTGGATTAATGAGCAGTTCTTC. Translation: CASSDWINEQFF.

As regards this clonotype: The junction does not match germline at one end; this may be a read error. The chain recombines TRBV28 with TRBJ1-1; D is unclear. The CDR3 has 13 amino acids. The germline CDR1 and CDR2 sequences are MDHEN and SYDVKM. The DNA of the CDR3 is TGTGCCGGCAGTCCGAGAGGAAACACTGAAGCTTTCTTT. This translates into CAGSPRGNTEAFF.